The 28 T cell receptor beta chains listed next were all sequenced from one sample in a study of neurological immune-mediated disorders (dated by TCRdb to between 2018 and 2021). Libraries came from 5' RACE. The listed sequencing device is Illumina HiSeq 2500. Clones were called with MiXCR by TCRdb after fastp trimmed the public reads at Q25, and only in-frame beta chains were retained. Entries that share a CDR3 protein sequence are merged under the most common genes and DNA. The sample table shows over 25,000 distinct CDR3 sequences, and roughly an eighth are seen once. The ten top clones hold about 5.6% of the sample. Sequencing input: PBMCs. These receptors all come from a woman between 55 and 75 years old in good health.

This clonotype was recorded many times. This rearrangement joins TRBV5-1 to TRBJ2-1, with D hard to call. Per germline, CDR1 SGHRS and CDR2 YFSETQ. Trimming pared 4 bases from V and 4 bases from J, leaving 9 bases between. The length of the CDR3 is 13 residues. Here the CDR3 reads CASSLGQYNEQFF. CDR3 coding DNA: TGCGCCAGCAGCCTCGGCCAGTACAATGAGCAGTTCTTC.

This clonotype has a count of ten or more. The chain links TRBV20-1 to TRBJ2-5; 8 bases map to TRBD1. This CDR3 has 14 residues. V shed 3 bases, J shed 4 bases, and the junction held 7 bases outside the gene matches. CDR1 DFQATT and CDR2 SNEGSKA come from the germline V gene (reference sequence). The CDR3 DNA reads as TGCAGTGCTAGGGGCCTTGGGACAGGAGAGACCCAGTACTTC. This sequence encodes CSARGLGTGETQYF.

This clonotype has a count of ten or more. The chain recombines TRBV4-3 with TRBJ1-1; no clear D gene. The CDR3 is 16 residues long. Germline V lookup: CDR1 LGHNA, CDR2 YSLEER. Trimming pared 0 bases from V and 5 bases from J, leaving 16 bases between. The CDR3 region is CASSQDRGSLGTEAFF. In nucleotides, the CDR3 is TGCGCCAGCAGCCAAGATAGAGGCAGTTTGGGGACTGAAGCTTTCTTT.

The chain uses TRBV6-5 and TRBJ2-5, with D unclear. The CDR3 has 15 residues. V was pared by 8 bases and J by 10 bases, with 26 bases between. The V gene's germline CDR1 is MNHEY and CDR2 SVGAGI. CDR3 loop: CASYARPGNGGNQYF. CDR3 bases: TGTGCCAGCTACGCCCGGCCAGGCAACGGTGGGAACCAGTACTTC.

This clonotype has at least ten counts. The chain employs TRBV4-2 and TRBJ1-2; D is undetermined. V dropped 4 bases and J dropped 3 bases, with 12 bases sitting between them. This CDR3 is 14 amino acids long. The germline CDR1 and CDR2 sequences are LGHNA and YNFKEQ. CDR3 amino acids: CASSLVAGDYGYTF. CDR3 DNA sequence: TGTGCCAGCAGCCTCGTGGCCGGGGACTATGGCTACACCTTC.

There are many counts of this clonotype. The rearrangement uses TRBV20-1 and TRBJ2-5; perhaps TRBD1 as D (6 bases). Germline V lookup: CDR1 DFQATT, CDR2 SNEGSKA (reference sequence). Trimming pared 5 bases from V and 4 bases from J, leaving 20 bases between. The CDR3 loop spans 15 amino acids. This CDR3 reads CSAADRNRGGETQYF. The DNA of the CDR3 is TGCAGTGCTGCCGACAGGAATAGGGGCGGAGAGACCCAGTACTTC.

Ten or more counts support this clonotype. The J gene is TRBJ2-2, the V gene TRBV20-1, with TRBD2 identical over 7 bases. Germline CDR1 is DFQATT and CDR2 is SNEGSKA (reference sequence). V was pared by 6 bases and J by 6 bases, with 13 bases of the junction left unmatched. The CDR3 sequence is 15 residues long. The CDR3 region has the DNA TGCAGTGCAATTGAGGGGAGGGGACGCTCCGGGGAGCTGTTTTTT. This translates into CSAIEGRGRSGELFF.

The sample holds many counts of this clonotype. This rearrangement joins TRBV11-2 to TRBJ2-2, with D possibly TRBD1 on 5 matching bases. V lost 2 bases and J lost 7, with 11 bases in between. Germline V lookup: CDR1 SGHAT, CDR2 FQNNGV. The CDR3 contains 14 residues. CDR3 sequence: CASSLIRGGGELFF. The CDR3 nucleotides read TGTGCCAGCAGCTTAATTAGGGGTGGCGGGGAGCTGTTTTTT.

This clonotype was seen ten or more times. The V and J genes are TRBV20-1 and TRBJ2-7; tentative D call: TRBD1 (6 bases). V shed 7 bases and J shed 1 base, with 17 bases lying between them. The CDR3 has 14 residues. Germline V CDR1 and CDR2: DFQATT, SNEGSKA (reference sequence). In DNA, the CDR3 is TGCAGTGTCCGGACAGCTTGGGGGTCCTACGAGCAGTACTTC. Translating it yields CSVRTAWGSYEQYF.

The chain has TRBV19 and TRBJ1-1; 10 bases match TRBD1. V was pared by 5 bases and J by 1 base, with 4 bases of the junction left unmatched. Germline V gene lookup returns CDR1 LNHDA and CDR2 SQIVND (reference sequence). CDR3 length: 15 amino acids. The CDR3 nucleotides read TGTGCCAGTAGTTGGGACAGGGGAGGGAACACTGAAGCTTTCTTT. The encoded protein is CASSWDRGGNTEAFF.

This clonotype came up many times. V is TRBV29-1 and J is TRBJ2-5; 9 nucleotides align to TRBD1. The CDR3 is 12 amino acids. After removal of 7 bases from V and 5 bases from J, the junction contained 5 bases not matched to a gene. The V gene's germline CDR1 is SQVTM and CDR2 ANQGSEA. The DNA of the CDR3 is TGCAGCGCTACAGGGACAGGGGAGACCCAGTACTTC. The encoded protein is CSATGTGETQYF.

Here the CDR3 DNA reads TGCGCCAGCAGCCGCGTTCAAGGCGAGCAGTACTTC. Its protein is CASSRVQGEQYF. This chain connects TRBV5-1 to TRBJ2-7, with unresolved D. The CDR3 has 12 amino acids. Germline V lookup: CDR1 SGHRS, CDR2 YFSETQ. The germline V and J ends were trimmed by 4 bases and 6 bases, with 11 bases remaining between them.

This clonotype was counted ten times or more. This chain links TRBV20-1 with TRBJ1-6; D not resolved. The V gene's germline CDR1 is DFQATT and CDR2 SNEGSKA (reference sequence). V shed 4 bases and J shed 3 bases, with 10 bases lying between them. The CDR3 extends over 14 amino acids. This CDR3 is CSAIGQIYNSPLHF. The DNA for the CDR3 is TGCAGTGCTATCGGCCAGATCTATAATTCACCCCTCCACTTT.

Ten or more counts support this clonotype. Mismatch with germline at one junction end may stem from a read error. This rearrangement joins TRBV11-2 to TRBJ1-6, with a weak D call TRBD1 (5 bases). The CDR3 has 14 amino acids. The germline V gene encodes CDR1 SGHAT and CDR2 FQNNGV. The CDR3 DNA sequence: TGTGCCAACTCCCCGGGGACTATGAATTCACCACTCCACTTT. This sequence encodes CANSPGTMNSPLHF.

This clonotype has ten or more counts. The rearrangement uses TRBV6-5 and TRBJ2-3; a weak D match, TRBD2 (6 bases). CDR1 and CDR2 (germline): MNHEY, SVGAGI. Trimming shortened V by 5 bases and J by 0 bases, and 15 bases separated the two germline ends. The CDR3 loop spans 16 amino acids. DNA of the CDR3: TGTGCCAGCAGTACCCCTGGCGGGGACAGCACAGATACGCAGTATTTT. This encodes CASSTPGGDSTDTQYF.

This clonotype was picked up many times. V usage is TRBV20-1 and J usage is TRBJ1-1; TRBD1 is a possible D gene (5 bases). This CDR3 has 19 residues. The V end lost 1 base, the J end lost 3 bases, and 27 bases lay between the germline ends. CDR1 DFQATT and CDR2 SNEGSKA come from the germline V gene (reference sequence). CDR3 sequence: CSARGGVPRDGIPDTEAFF. The DNA of the CDR3 is TGCAGTGCTAGAGGAGGGGTTCCCAGGGATGGAATCCCGGACACTGAAGCTTTCTTT.

At least ten counts were recorded for this clonotype. The rearrangement joins TRBV20-1 to TRBJ2-5; D is uncertain. CDR1 is DFQATT and CDR2 is SNEGSKA in the germline V gene (reference sequence). V lost 0 bases, J lost 2 bases, and 13 bases lay in between. The CDR3 length is 15 residues. The CDR3 protein is CSARDPGRPQETQYF. The CDR3 coding sequence is TGCAGTGCTAGAGATCCCGGCAGGCCACAAGAGACCCAGTACTTC.

This clonotype was seen many times. The J gene is TRBJ1-1, the V gene TRBV6-2 or TRBV6-3; D call uncertain. The germline V and J ends were trimmed by 2 bases and 3 bases, with 7 bases remaining between them. This CDR3 comprises 13 residues. Germline V gene sequence: CDR1 MNHEY, CDR2 SVGEGT. The CDR3 DNA reads TGTGCCAGCAGTTACGCGGGCGACACTGAAGCTTTCTTT. Translation gives CASSYAGDTEAFF.

This clonotype was picked up many times. The chain couples TRBV7-2 to TRBJ2-7; D is possibly TRBD1 (5 bases). There are 17 residues in the CDR3. V dropped 1 base and J dropped 0 bases, with 16 bases sitting between them. CDR1 and CDR2 from the germline V gene are SGHTA and FQGNSA. The CDR3 DNA reads as TGTGCCAGCAGCTTAGAACCAGGGCGCTCGTTCTCCTACGAGCAGTACTTC. It codes for CASSLEPGRSFSYEQYF.

Ten or more counts support this clonotype. J is TRBJ1-5 and V is TRBV20-1; no clear D gene. The length of the CDR3 is 13 residues. CDR1 is DFQATT and CDR2 is SNEGSKA in the germline V gene (reference sequence). V gave up 3 bases and J gave up 2 bases, with 8 bases separating them. CDR3 residues: CSASLSGNQPQHF. The CDR3 DNA follows: TGCAGTGCTAGCTTGAGTGGCAATCAGCCCCAGCATTTT.

This clonotype was seen many times. At one end the junction does not follow the germline gene, possibly because of a read error. The rearrangement links TRBV3-1 to TRBJ2-3, with 9 bases identical to TRBD2. This CDR3 has 13 amino acids. Germline CDR1 LGHDT, CDR2 YNNKEL (reference sequence). The CDR3 is CASSQSIAGAKDF. The CDR3, as DNA: TGTGCCAGCAGCCAATCCATAGCGGGGGCCAAGGACTTT.

In this sample, this clonotype turned up many times. V usage is TRBV27 and J usage is TRBJ1-1; no definite D call. The CDR3 sequence is 20 residues long. CDR1 MNHEY and CDR2 SMNVEV come from the germline V gene (reference sequence). The V end was cut by 5 bases, the J end by 0 bases, with 28 bases between. CDR3 DNA: TGTGCCAGCAGTGCTCAAGGGCCGAAGAAGGTGGGTCGTCTGAACACTGAAGCTTTCTTT. The encoded protein is CASSAQGPKKVGRLNTEAFF.

This clonotype has a count of ten or more. The CDR3 region has the DNA TGCAGTGCTAGAGATCTCTTAGGGGGCAGGACCCAGTACTTC. This encodes CSARDLLGGRTQYF. This sequence joins TRBV20-1 and TRBJ2-5; 7 bases line up with TRBD1. The CDR3 contains 14 residues. Germline CDR1 DFQATT, CDR2 SNEGSKA (reference sequence). The V gene end was trimmed by 0 bases and the J gene end by 7 bases; junction bases not matched to a gene: 8.

This clonotype was recorded at least ten times. The V and J genes are TRBV5-8 and TRBJ1-6, with D unclear. This CDR3 comprises 14 residues. Germline CDR1 SGHTS, CDR2 YDEGEE. Trimming left V 2 bases short and J 5 bases short, with 8 bases between. The CDR3 DNA reads TGTGCCAGCAGCTTTGCGCGGAATAATTCACCCCTCCACTTT. This codes for CASSFARNNSPLHF.

In this sample, this clonotype turned up many times. The V gene is TRBV15, the J gene TRBJ2-5; D might be TRBD2 (5 bases). This CDR3 comprises 15 residues. The germline V gene has CDR1 LNHNV and CDR2 YYDKDF (reference sequence). The V end lost 0 bases, the J end lost 2 bases, and 10 bases lay between the germline ends. The CDR3: CATSREAVSQETQYF. DNA of the CDR3: TGTGCCACCAGCAGAGAAGCGGTTTCTCAAGAGACCCAGTACTTC.

This clonotype was detected ten times or more. The chain links TRBV7-3 to TRBJ2-4; D unresolved. CDR3 length equals 12 residues. Germline V gives CDR1 SGHTA, CDR2 FQGTGA. V lost 2 bases and J 6 bases, leaving 5 bases between the germline ends. CDR3 sequence: CASSLDGNIQYF. In nucleotides, the CDR3 is TGTGCCAGCAGCTTAGACGGAAACATTCAGTACTTC.

On this clonotype: Sequence at one end of the junction differs from germline and may be a read error. The V call is TRBV6-1, the J call TRBJ2-7; the D gene could be TRBD1 or TRBD2 (5 bases each). The CDR3 has 15 amino acids. Germline lookup yields CDR1 MNHNS and CDR2 SASEGT. Here the CDR3 reads CDSREQPEVPYEQYF. The CDR3 bases are TGTGACAGCAGGGAGCAGCCGGAGGTCCCCTACGAGCAGTACTTC.

This clonotype came up many times. This chain joins TRBV7-9 and TRBJ2-6; D call uncertain. The CDR3 consists of 12 residues. V shed 5 bases and J shed 4 bases, with 3 bases lying between them. Germline loops: CDR1 SEHNR, CDR2 FQNEAQ (reference sequence). The CDR3 reads CASSQGANVLTF. The CDR3 DNA is TGTGCCAGCAGCCAAGGGGCCAACGTCCTGACTTTC.